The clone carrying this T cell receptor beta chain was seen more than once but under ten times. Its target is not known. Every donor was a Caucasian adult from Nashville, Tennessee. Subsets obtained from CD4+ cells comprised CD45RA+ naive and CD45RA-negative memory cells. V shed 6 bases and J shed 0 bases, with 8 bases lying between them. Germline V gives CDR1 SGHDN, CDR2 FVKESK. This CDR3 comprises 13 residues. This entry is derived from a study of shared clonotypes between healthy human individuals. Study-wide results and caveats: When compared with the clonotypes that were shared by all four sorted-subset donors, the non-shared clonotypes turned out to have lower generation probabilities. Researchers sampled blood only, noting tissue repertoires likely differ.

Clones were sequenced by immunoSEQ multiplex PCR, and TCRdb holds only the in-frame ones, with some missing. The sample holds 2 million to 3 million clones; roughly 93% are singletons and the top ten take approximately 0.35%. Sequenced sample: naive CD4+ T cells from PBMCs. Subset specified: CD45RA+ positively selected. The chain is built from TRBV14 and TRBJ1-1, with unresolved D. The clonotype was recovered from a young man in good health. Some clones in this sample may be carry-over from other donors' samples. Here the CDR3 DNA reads TGTGCCAGCAGACACACGCTGAACACTGAAGCTTTCTTT. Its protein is CASRHTLNTEAFF.